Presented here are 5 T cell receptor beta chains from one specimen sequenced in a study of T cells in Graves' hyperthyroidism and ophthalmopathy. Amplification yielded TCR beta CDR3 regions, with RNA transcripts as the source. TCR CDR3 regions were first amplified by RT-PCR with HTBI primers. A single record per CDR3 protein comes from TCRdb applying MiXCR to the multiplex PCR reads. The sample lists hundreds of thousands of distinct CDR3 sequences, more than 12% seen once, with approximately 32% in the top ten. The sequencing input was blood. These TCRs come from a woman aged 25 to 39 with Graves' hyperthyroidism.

As DNA, the CDR3 is TGCAGTGCTCCATCGGCCCTGGGGAATGAGCAGTTCTTC. It yields the protein CSAPSALGNEQFF. V and J are TRBV20-1 and TRBJ2-1, with no clear D. This CDR3 contains 13 residues. CDR1 and CDR2 from the germline V gene are DFQATT and SNEGSKA (reference sequence). Trimming cost V 5 bases and J 7 bases, with 15 bases left between them.

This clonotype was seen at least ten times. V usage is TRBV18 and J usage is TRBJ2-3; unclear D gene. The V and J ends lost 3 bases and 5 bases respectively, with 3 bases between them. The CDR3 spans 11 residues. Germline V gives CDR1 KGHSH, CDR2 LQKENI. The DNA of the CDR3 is TGTGCCAGCTCACCCCGAGATACGCAGTATTTT. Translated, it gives CASSPRDTQYF.

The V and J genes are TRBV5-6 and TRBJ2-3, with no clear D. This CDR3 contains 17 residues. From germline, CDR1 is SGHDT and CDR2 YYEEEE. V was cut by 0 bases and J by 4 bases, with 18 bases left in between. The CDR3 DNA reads TGTGCCAGCAGCTTGGGTAGGATCCCGAAGTATTCAGATACGCAGTATTTT. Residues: CASSLGRIPKYSDTQYF. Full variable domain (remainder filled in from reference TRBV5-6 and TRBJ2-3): DAGVTQSPTHLIKTRGQQVTLRCSPKSGHDTVSWYQQALGQGPQFIFQYYEEEERQRGNFPDRFSGHQFPNYSSELNVNALLLGDSALYLCASSLGRIPKYSDTQYFGPGTRLTVL.

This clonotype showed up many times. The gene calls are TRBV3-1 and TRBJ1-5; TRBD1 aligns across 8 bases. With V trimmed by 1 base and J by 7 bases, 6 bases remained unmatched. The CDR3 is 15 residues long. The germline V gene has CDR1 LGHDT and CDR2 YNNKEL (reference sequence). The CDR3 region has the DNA TGTGCCAGCAGCCAAGGGGGGGGACAGGCCCAGCCCCAGCATTTT. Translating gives CASSQGGGQAQPQHF.

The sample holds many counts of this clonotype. The CDR3 is CASSQVDTEAFF. CDR3 coding DNA: TGCGCCAGCAGCCAAGTAGATACTGAAGCTTTCTTT. This chain connects TRBV4-1 to TRBJ1-1; D gene uncertain. V was pared by 1 base and J by 5 bases, with 5 bases between. This CDR3 comprises 12 residues. The germline V gene encodes CDR1 MGHRA and CDR2 YSYEKL.